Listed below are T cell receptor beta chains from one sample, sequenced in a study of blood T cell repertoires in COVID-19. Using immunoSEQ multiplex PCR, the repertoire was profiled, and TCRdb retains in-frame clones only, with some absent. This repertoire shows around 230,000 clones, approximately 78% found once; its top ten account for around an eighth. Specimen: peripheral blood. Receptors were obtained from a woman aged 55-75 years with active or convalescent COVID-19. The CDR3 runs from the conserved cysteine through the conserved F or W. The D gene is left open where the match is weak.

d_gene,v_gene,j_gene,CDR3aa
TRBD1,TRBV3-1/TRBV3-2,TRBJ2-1,CASSQVQGVAANEQFF
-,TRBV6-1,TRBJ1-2,CASSETFLYGYTF
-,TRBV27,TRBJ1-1,CASSPLPGRTNTEAFF
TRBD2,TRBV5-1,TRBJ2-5,CASSLANLAGGETQYF
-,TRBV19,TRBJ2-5,CASSIVGGGGTQETQYF
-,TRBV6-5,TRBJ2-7,CASSYRGVGSYEQYF
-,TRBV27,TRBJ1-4,CASSLSSATNEKLFF
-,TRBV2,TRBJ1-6,CAWGGGVSSPLHF
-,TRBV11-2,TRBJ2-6,CASSLFRGGNVLTF
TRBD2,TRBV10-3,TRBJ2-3,CAISLAGAGDTQYF
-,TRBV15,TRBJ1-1,CATSTHRAGEAFF
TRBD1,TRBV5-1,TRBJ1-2,CASSASGGADGYTF
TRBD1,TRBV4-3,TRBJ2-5,CASSPWWPGTEETQYF
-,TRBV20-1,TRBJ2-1,CSATGQLPQFF
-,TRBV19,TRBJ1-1,CASSGQVGTEAFF
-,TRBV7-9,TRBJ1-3,CASSAVRGNSGNTIYF
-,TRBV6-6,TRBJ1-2,CASSQGGGYGYTF
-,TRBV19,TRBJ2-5,CASSTAEVAGETQYF
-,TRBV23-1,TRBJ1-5,CASSVPFGGPQHF
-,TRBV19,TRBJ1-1,CASSLNTLNTEAFF
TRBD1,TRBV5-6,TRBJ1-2,CASRRDRGPLPSLDYGYTF
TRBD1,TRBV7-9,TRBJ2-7,CASSLPRDREYEQYF
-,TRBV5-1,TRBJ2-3,CASSLLGTSTDTQYF
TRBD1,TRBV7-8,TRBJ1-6,CASSARTGSGSPLHF
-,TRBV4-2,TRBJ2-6,CASSQAQDSGANVLTF
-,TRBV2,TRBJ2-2,CASTQTSAGELFF
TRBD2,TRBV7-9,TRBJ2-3,CASSKVGRGDTDTQYF
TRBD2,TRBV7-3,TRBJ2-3,CASSLSAPGAGGTDTQYF
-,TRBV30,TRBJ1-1,CAWTRKGVRNTEAFF
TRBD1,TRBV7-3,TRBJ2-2,CASSKTGGNGELFF
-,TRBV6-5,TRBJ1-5,CASSPGRGNQPQHF
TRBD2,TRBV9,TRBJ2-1,CASSLGNGAGGTYNEQFF
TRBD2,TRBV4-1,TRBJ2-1,CASSQTDMGLAAHNEQFF
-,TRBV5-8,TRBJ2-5,CASSLALGPQETQYF
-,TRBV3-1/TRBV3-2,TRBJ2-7,CASSPGTRRQYF
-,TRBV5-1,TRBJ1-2,CASSDDGDYGYTF
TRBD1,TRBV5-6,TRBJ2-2,CASSLEGTASNTGELFF
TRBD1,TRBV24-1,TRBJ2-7,CATSPLPDRGQGEQYF
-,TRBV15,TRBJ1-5,CATSRDARVNQPQHF
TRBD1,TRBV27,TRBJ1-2,CASRWTGGGYTF
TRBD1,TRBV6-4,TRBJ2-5,CASSDPDRGTQETQYF
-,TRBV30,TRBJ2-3,CAWSLIGVSDTQYF
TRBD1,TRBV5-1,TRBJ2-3,CASSLADRVEDTQYF
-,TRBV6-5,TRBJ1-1,CASRTLVGAEAFF
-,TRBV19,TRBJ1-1,CASSINEGRRAFF